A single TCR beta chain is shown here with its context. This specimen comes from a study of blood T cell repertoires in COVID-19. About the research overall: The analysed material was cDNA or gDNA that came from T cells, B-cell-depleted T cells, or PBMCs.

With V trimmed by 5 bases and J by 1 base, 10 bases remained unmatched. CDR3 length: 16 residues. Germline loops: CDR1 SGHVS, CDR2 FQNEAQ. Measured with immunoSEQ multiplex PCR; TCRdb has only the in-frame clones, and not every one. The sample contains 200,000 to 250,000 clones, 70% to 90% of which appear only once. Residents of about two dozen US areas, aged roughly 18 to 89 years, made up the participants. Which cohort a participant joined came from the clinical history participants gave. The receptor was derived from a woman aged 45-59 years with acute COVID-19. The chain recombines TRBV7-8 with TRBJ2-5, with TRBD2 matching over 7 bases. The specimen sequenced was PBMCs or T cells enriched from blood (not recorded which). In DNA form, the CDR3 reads TGTGCCAGCAGCAAATTCTGGGGGGGAACCCAAGAGACCCAGTACTTC. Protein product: CASSKFWGGTQETQYF.